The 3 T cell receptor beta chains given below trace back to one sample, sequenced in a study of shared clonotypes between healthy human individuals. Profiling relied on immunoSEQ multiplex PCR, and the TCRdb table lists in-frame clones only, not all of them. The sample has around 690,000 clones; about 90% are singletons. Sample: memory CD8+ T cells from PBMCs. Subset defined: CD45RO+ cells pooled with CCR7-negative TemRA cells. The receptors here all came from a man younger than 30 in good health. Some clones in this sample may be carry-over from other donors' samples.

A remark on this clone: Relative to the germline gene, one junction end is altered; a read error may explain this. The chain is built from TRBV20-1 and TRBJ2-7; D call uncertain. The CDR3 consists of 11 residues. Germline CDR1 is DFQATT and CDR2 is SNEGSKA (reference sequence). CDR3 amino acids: CSARDKGPNSF. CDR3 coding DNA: TGCAGTGCTAGAGATAAGGGCCCAAATTCCTTC.

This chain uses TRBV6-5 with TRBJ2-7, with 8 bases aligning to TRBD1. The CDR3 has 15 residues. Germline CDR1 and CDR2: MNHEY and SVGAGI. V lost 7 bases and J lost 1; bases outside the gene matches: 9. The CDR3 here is CASNTRQGISYEQYF. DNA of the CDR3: TGTGCCAGCAACACTCGACAGGGGATATCCTACGAGCAGTACTTC.

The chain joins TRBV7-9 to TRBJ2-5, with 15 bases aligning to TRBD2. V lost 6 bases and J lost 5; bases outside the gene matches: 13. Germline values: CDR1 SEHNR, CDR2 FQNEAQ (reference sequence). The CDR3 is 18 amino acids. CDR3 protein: CASRPARTSGRARETQYF. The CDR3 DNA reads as TGTGCCAGCAGGCCAGCTAGGACTAGCGGGAGGGCCCGGGAGACCCAGTACTTC.